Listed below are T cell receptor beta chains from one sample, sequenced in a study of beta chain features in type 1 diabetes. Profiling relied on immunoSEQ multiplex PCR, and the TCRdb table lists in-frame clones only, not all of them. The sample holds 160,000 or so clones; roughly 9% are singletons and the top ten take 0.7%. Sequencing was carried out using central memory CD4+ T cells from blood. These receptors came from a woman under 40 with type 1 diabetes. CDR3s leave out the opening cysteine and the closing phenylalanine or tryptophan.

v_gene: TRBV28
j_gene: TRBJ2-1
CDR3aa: ASSLAGEVNEQF

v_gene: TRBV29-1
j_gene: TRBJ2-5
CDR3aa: SASGLAGGSETQY

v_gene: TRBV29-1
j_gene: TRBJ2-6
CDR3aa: SVEWGRGASGANVLT

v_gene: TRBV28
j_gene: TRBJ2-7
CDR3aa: ASSLQGKWYEQY

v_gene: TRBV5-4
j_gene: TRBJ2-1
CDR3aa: ASGGLAGVHEQF

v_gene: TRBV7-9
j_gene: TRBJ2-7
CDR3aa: ASKTSGRGEQY

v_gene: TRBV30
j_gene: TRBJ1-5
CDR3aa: ACRGARGNQPQH

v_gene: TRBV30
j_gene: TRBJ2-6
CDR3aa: AWRTTGLISGANVLT

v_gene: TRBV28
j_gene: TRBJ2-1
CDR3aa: ASSLWRTSGNEQF

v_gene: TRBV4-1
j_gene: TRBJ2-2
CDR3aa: ASSRQGLAGGNTGELF

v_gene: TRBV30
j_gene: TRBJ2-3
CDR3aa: AWDDFDRSTDTQY

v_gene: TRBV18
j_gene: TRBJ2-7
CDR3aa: ASSPGTAYEQY

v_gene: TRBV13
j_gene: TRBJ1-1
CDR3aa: ASSEDRGWDTEAF

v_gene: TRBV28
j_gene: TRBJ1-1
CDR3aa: ASSGGGYSNTEAF

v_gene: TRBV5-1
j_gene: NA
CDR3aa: ASSLVAGVNEQY

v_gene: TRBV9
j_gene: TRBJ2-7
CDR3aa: ASSDRADGYEQY